Following are 15 T cell receptor beta chains from one sample sequenced in a study of cytomegalovirus exposure and HLA in healthy donors. This PCR relied on a set of 60 Vbeta primers and 13 Jbeta primers. The table came from immunoSEQ multiplex PCR; TCRdb's copy has only in-frame clones and leaves some out. Of 150,000 to 200,000 clones in the sample, more than 70% are singletons; the top ten hold 2.5% to 3.5%. The sample taken for sequencing was PBMCs. Receptor source: a male donor in good health and CMV-seronegative.

This clone was counted only a few times. The chain has TRBV27 and TRBJ2-7; 8 positions agree with TRBD2. There are 13 residues in the CDR3. CDR1 is MNHEY, CDR2 SMNVEV, per germline (reference sequence). The V and J ends lost 6 bases and 4 bases, in that order; junction bases with no gene match: 5. CDR3 coding DNA: TGTGCCAGCAGCCGCGCGGGAGGATACGAGCAGTACTTC. Amino acid sequence: CASSRAGGYEQYF.

This chain connects TRBV27 to TRBJ1-2; D is undetermined. V gave up 4 bases and J gave up 8 bases, with 17 bases separating them. The length of the CDR3 is 14 residues. The germline V gene has CDR1 MNHEY and CDR2 SMNVEV (reference sequence). The chain's CDR3 is CASSSGVGLSGYTF. DNA for the CDR3: TGTGCCAGCAGTTCAGGTGTCGGCTTATCCGGCTACACCTTC.

On this clone itself: Within the sample, other DNA sequences also encode this same CDR3. The gene calls are TRBV5-1 and TRBJ2-1, with D perhaps matching TRBD2 (7 bases). The ends were cut back, 4 bases at V and 0 bases at J, with 11 bases in the middle. Germline V gene lookup returns CDR1 SGHRS and CDR2 YFSETQ. This CDR3 spans 15 amino acids. The chain's CDR3 is CASSRGASSYNEQFF. The CDR3 bases are TGCGCCAGCAGCCGGGGGGCCAGCTCCTACAATGAGCAGTTCTTC.

This chain connects TRBV30 to TRBJ2-7; 10 positions match TRBD2. The germline V gene has CDR1 GTSNPN and CDR2 SVGIG (reference sequence). With 5 bases clipped from V and 5 bases from J, the junction kept 3 bases outside the gene matches. CDR3 length: 12 residues. The CDR3, as DNA: TGTGCCTGGCGTCTAGCGGGAGACGAGCAGTACTTC. This codes for CAWRLAGDEQYF.

This rearrangement joins TRBV19 to TRBJ2-7, with 9 bases aligning to TRBD1. V lost 1 base to trimming and J lost 4 bases; unmatched junction nucleotides: 8. This CDR3 is built from 16 residues. In germline, CDR1 is LNHDA, CDR2 SQIVND (reference sequence). The CDR3 sequence is CASSIGSGQGRYEQYF. The CDR3 coding sequence is TGTGCCAGTAGTATAGGCAGTGGACAGGGGAGGTACGAGCAGTACTTC.

V gene TRBV5-1 combines with J gene TRBJ1-6, with D possibly being TRBD1 (5 bases). Germline loops: CDR1 SGHRS, CDR2 YFSETQ. V lost 0 bases and J 10 bases, leaving 8 bases between the germline ends. The CDR3 spans 13 residues. CDR3 loop: CASSLERQSPLHF. CDR3 DNA: TGCGCCAGCAGCTTGGAACGACAGTCACCCCTCCACTTT.

The chain joins TRBV15 to TRBJ1-2; D unresolved. Germline V gene sequence: CDR1 LNHNV, CDR2 YYDKDF (reference sequence). This CDR3 has 15 residues. The ends were cut back, 1 base at V and 7 bases at J, with 16 bases in the middle. The CDR3 DNA reads as TGTGCCACCAGCAGAGGAGGAACAGCGGCCCCTGGCTACACCTTC. As protein: CATSRGGTAAPGYTF.

The chain links TRBV5-8 to TRBJ1-5; D not certain. The CDR3 covers 15 residues. Trimming took off 5 bases at V and 3 bases at J, with 15 bases between the two ends. Germline loops: CDR1 SGHTS, CDR2 YDEGEE. The CDR3 loop reads CASRSTVKSNQPQHF. The CDR3 bases are TGTGCCAGCAGGTCTACCGTGAAGTCCAATCAGCCCCAGCATTTT.

The chain joins TRBV5-1 to TRBJ1-4, with TRBD1 identical over 8 bases. The germline V gene encodes CDR1 SGHRS and CDR2 YFSETQ. The CDR3 has 16 residues. After removal of 3 bases from V and 0 bases from J, the junction contained 4 bases not matched to a gene. CDR3 loop: CASSSGQGATNEKLFF. The CDR3 DNA is TGCGCCAGCAGCTCCGGACAGGGTGCAACTAATGAAAAACTGTTTTTT.

This rearrangement joins TRBV7-9 to TRBJ2-7, with TRBD1 identical over 9 bases. In germline, CDR1 is SEHNR, CDR2 FQNEAQ (reference sequence). The CDR3 is 14 residues long. Trimming at V came to 4 bases and at J to 0 bases, leaving 1 base not matched to a gene. CDR3 amino acids: CASSSTGGSYEQYF. CDR3 in DNA: TGTGCCAGCAGCTCGACAGGGGGCTCCTACGAGCAGTACTTC.

The rearrangement joins TRBV5-4 to TRBJ2-5; 10 bases agree with TRBD2. Gene TRBJ2-7 matches the end of the DNA better, so the J call may be wrong. Germline V gene sequence: CDR1 SGHNT, CDR2 YYREEE (reference sequence). The CDR3 runs 15 residues. The CDR3 sequence is CASSLGGLAQYEQYF. The CDR3 DNA sequence: TGTGCCAGCAGCTTGGGGGGACTAGCGCAGTACGAGCAGTACTTC.

The rearrangement uses TRBV7-2 and TRBJ2-5, with 8 positions matching TRBD1. The ends lost 5 bases at V and 4 bases at J; junction bases unmatched: 3. This CDR3 contains 13 residues. Germline loops: CDR1 SGHTA, CDR2 FQGNSA. The CDR3 DNA is TGTGCCAGCAGCCGCAGGGGGCTAGAGACCCAGTACTTC. This codes for CASSRRGLETQYF.

Concerning this clone: A junction boundary mismatches the germline segment, possibly from a read error. V is TRBV7-9 and J is TRBJ2-2, with 9 bases matching TRBD2. Germline V gives CDR1 SEHNR, CDR2 FQNEAQ (reference sequence). The CDR3 consists of 15 residues. The CDR3 DNA is TGTTCCAGCAGCTTACGAGCGGGGGGTTCCGGGGAGCTGTTTTTT. Translated, it gives CSSSLRAGGSGELFF.

This chain links TRBV7-8 with TRBJ1-2; TRBD1 matches 9 bases. Germline CDR1 and CDR2: SGHVS and FQNEAQ. CDR3 length equals 15 residues. J gave up 4 bases and V 1 base, and 4 bases lay outside the gene matches. This CDR3 is CASSLEGQGPYGYTF. The CDR3 DNA follows: TGTGCCAGCAGCTTAGAAGGACAGGGGCCCTATGGCTACACCTTC.

The chain couples TRBV5-8 to TRBJ2-3; 9 nucleotides match TRBD2. The V gene end was trimmed by 2 bases and the J gene end by 0 bases; junction bases not matched to a gene: 16. The CDR3 sequence is 20 residues long. In germline, CDR1 is SGHTS, CDR2 YDEGEE. CDR3 residues: CASSFVSGSLTLTSTDTQYF. The CDR3 nucleotides read TGTGCCAGCAGCTTTGTTAGCGGGAGTTTAACTCTAACTAGCACAGATACGCAGTATTTT.